These 22 T cell receptor beta chains were all obtained from the same sample, sequenced in a study of control samples from healthy donors and cancer patients. The assay was immunoSEQ multiplex PCR, and TCRdb's table has in-frame clones only and misses some. The sample yields approximately 150,000 clones, about 90% seen once. Sequencing was carried out using blood. The receptors shown here come from a man aged 18 to 30 in good health.

This clone showed up just a few times. J is TRBJ2-5 and V is TRBV2; 11 bases line up with TRBD1. The V gene end was trimmed by 7 bases and the J gene end by 5 bases; junction bases not matched to a gene: 9. The CDR3 runs 15 residues. The germline V gene has CDR1 SNHLY and CDR2 FYNNEI. CDR3 nucleotide sequence: TGTGCCAGCACCAACCTGGACAGGGGGCTTGAGACCCAGTACTTC. This sequence encodes CASTNLDRGLETQYF. Full variable domain (remainder filled in from reference TRBV2 and TRBJ2-5): EPEVTQTPSHQVTQMGQEVILRCVPISNHLYFYWYRQILGQKVEFLVSFYNNEISEKSEIFDDQFSVERPDGSNFTLKIRSTKLEDSAMYFCASTNLDRGLETQYFGPGTRLLVL.

The rearrangement links TRBV2 to TRBJ1-4, with 9 bases lining up with TRBD1. Germline trimming cut 4 bases from V and 7 bases from J; bases unmatched to any gene: 7. CDR3 length: 15 residues. Per the germline V gene, CDR1 is SNHLY and CDR2 is FYNNEI. The CDR3 sequence: CASSGGDRAREKLFF. CDR3 coding DNA: TGTGCCAGCAGTGGGGGGGACAGGGCCCGTGAAAAACTGTTTTTT.

The V call is TRBV24-1, the J call TRBJ2-3, with 8 bases aligning to TRBD1. The CDR3 runs to 15 residues. With V trimmed by 4 bases and J by 8 bases, 10 bases remained unmatched. Germline V lookup: CDR1 KGHDR, CDR2 SFDVKD. The CDR3 sequence is CATSDTTGVVGTQYF. In nucleotides, the CDR3 is TGTGCCACCAGTGACACGACAGGGGTCGTTGGTACGCAGTATTTT.

The chain combines TRBV29-1 with TRBJ1-4; 7 positions match TRBD1. V lost 5 bases to trimming and J lost 7 bases; unmatched junction nucleotides: 7. CDR3 size: 13 residues. Germline values: CDR1 SQVTM, CDR2 ANQGSEA. CDR3 nucleotides: TGCAGCGTTCCAGGGGGAGGGGGTGAAAAACTGTTTTTT. This gives the protein CSVPGGGGEKLFF.

This chain links TRBV7-8 with TRBJ1-2; possible D gene TRBD1, 6 bases. Germline lookup yields CDR1 SGHVS and CDR2 FQNEAQ. This CDR3 contains 14 residues. V was trimmed by 1 base and J by 8 bases, leaving 14 bases between them. The CDR3 coding sequence is TGTGCCAGCAGCTTAGACAGGACAGTAGGGGGCTACACCTTC. It yields the protein CASSLDRTVGGYTF.

This sequence joins TRBV5-6 and TRBJ2-7; 9 nucleotides agree with TRBD1. Germline V CDR1 and CDR2: SGHDT, YYEEEE. CDR3 length: 15 amino acids. V was pared by 3 bases and J by 6 bases, with 10 bases of the junction left unmatched. The chain's CDR3 is CASSWGTGSLGEQYF. DNA for the CDR3: TGTGCCAGCAGCTGGGGGACAGGGAGTTTAGGCGAGCAGTACTTC.

The chain is built from TRBV9 and TRBJ2-7; 7 bases line up with TRBD2. This CDR3 contains 15 residues. Germline-derived CDR1 and CDR2 are SGDLS and YYNGEE. With V trimmed by 0 bases and J by 1 base, 4 bases remained unmatched. The CDR3 DNA sequence: TGTGCCAGCAGCGTAGGGCTAGCGGAGTCCTACGAGCAGTACTTC. Translated: CASSVGLAESYEQYF.

This clone has just one count. The chain uses TRBV6-5 and TRBJ2-5; 7 bases line up with TRBD1. This CDR3 has 15 amino acids. The V segment lost 0 bases and the J segment 5 bases; nucleotides outside the gene matches: 6. Per germline, CDR1 MNHEY and CDR2 SVGAGI. CDR3 in amino acids: CASSYSATGLETQYF. The CDR3, as DNA: TGTGCCAGCAGTTACTCCGCGACAGGGCTGGAGACCCAGTACTTC.

This chain links TRBV6-6 with TRBJ2-7, with D hard to call. Germline CDR1 reads MNHNY; CDR2 reads SVGAGI (reference sequence). The CDR3 is 14 amino acids. Trimming cost V 4 bases and J 7 bases, with 17 bases left between them. The CDR3 is CASSSPSWGEEQYF. In DNA, the CDR3 is TGTGCCAGCAGTTCCCCTTCGTGGGGTGAGGAGCAGTACTTC.

The V and J genes are TRBV6-5 and TRBJ2-1, with TRBD1 identical over 10 bases. From germline, CDR1 is MNHEY and CDR2 SVGAGI. CDR3 length: 15 amino acids. Trimming took 5 bases from V and 7 from J; bases not matched to a gene: 8. In DNA, the CDR3 is TGTGCCAGCAGTCACCGGAGGACAGGGGGAAATGAGCAGTTCTTC. Its translation is CASSHRRTGGNEQFF.

V and J are TRBV9 and TRBJ2-2; 8 bases agree with TRBD2. V lost 0 bases, J lost 1 base, and 5 bases stayed unmatched. This CDR3 contains 17 residues. Germline CDR1 SGDLS, CDR2 YYNGEE. The CDR3 DNA follows: TGTGCCAGCAGCGTAGGGACTAGCTTCCTGAACACCGGGGAGCTGTTTTTT. It translates to CASSVGTSFLNTGELFF.

The chain combines TRBV7-2 with TRBJ2-3; 9 bases are shared with TRBD2. The CDR3 loop spans 16 amino acids. Germline lookup yields CDR1 SGHTA and CDR2 FQGNSA. The V segment lost 3 bases and the J segment 3 bases; nucleotides outside the gene matches: 7. The CDR3 is CASSLTSGGITDTQYF. The DNA for the CDR3 is TGTGCCAGCAGCTTGACTAGCGGTGGGATTACAGATACGCAGTATTTT.

The count of this clone is one. The chain recombines TRBV7-8 with TRBJ2-7; 11 bases agree with TRBD2. This CDR3 has 16 amino acids. In germline, CDR1 is SGHVS, CDR2 FQNEAQ. J gave up 3 bases and V 5 bases, and 9 bases lay outside the gene matches. CDR3 amino acids: CASSITSGGARYEQYF. CDR3 coding DNA: TGTGCCAGCAGCATTACTAGCGGGGGAGCTCGCTACGAGCAGTACTTC.

The chain is built from TRBV5-6 and TRBJ1-1; the D gene is possibly TRBD1 (6 bases). In germline, CDR1 is SGHDT, CDR2 YYEEEE. Trimming shortened V by 2 bases and J by 4 bases, and 18 bases separated the two germline ends. CDR3 size: 16 residues. The CDR3 DNA follows: TGTGCCAGCAGCTTTAGGTCTTGGACAGAAAGCACTGAAGCTTTCTTT. Translating gives CASSFRSWTESTEAFF.

The chain couples TRBV5-1 to TRBJ2-3; unclear D gene. Trimming removed 0 bases from V and 2 bases from J, with 7 bases in between. Germline CDR1 SGHRS, CDR2 YFSETQ. There are 14 residues in the CDR3. The CDR3 spells CASSLGSYTDTQYF. DNA of the CDR3: TGCGCCAGCAGCTTGGGATCCTACACAGATACGCAGTATTTT. Using reference TRBV5-1 and TRBJ2-3 for the parts outside the CDR3, the full variable domain is KAGVTQTPRYLIKTRGQQVTLSCSPISGHRSVSWYQQTPGQGLQFLFEYFSETQRNKGNFPGRFSGRQFSNSRSEMNVSTLELGDSALYLCASSLGSYTDTQYFGPGTRLTVL.

This clone was counted only a few times. The genes are TRBV7-3 and TRBJ2-2; perhaps TRBD2 as D (6 bases). This CDR3 spans 13 amino acids. Germline lookup yields CDR1 SGHTA and CDR2 FQGTGA. V was pared by 5 bases and J by 5 bases, with 9 bases between. CDR3 in DNA: TGTGCCAGCAGCCCCGCGGGGACCGGGGAGCTGTTTTTT. As protein: CASSPAGTGELFF.

The chain carries TRBV5-1 and TRBJ2-7, with TRBD1 identical over 8 bases. The junction had 7 bases not matched to a gene; V was cut back by 4 bases and J by 4 bases. Germline values: CDR1 SGHRS, CDR2 YFSETQ. CDR3 length: 14 amino acids. For the CDR3, the DNA is TGCGCCAGCAGCCCCCCGGACAGGGCTTACGAGCAGTACTTC. Its protein is CASSPPDRAYEQYF.

This clone was counted once. The genes are TRBV27 and TRBJ1-2; TRBD1 might be the D (5 bases). Germline-derived CDR1 and CDR2 are MNHEY and SMNVEV (reference sequence). V was clipped by 6 bases and J by 3 bases, with 14 bases between them. The length of the CDR3 is 14 residues. In nucleotides, the CDR3 is TGTGCCAGCAGCACCAGGATGGGGGACTATGGCTACACCTTC. Translating it yields CASSTRMGDYGYTF.

V usage is TRBV27 and J usage is TRBJ2-3; the D gene is possibly TRBD2 (5 bases). V shed 0 bases and J shed 8 bases, with 9 bases lying between them. CDR1 is MNHEY and CDR2 is SMNVEV in the germline V gene (reference sequence). The CDR3 loop spans 13 amino acids. The CDR3 reads CASSLSRATTQYF. The CDR3 bases are TGTGCCAGCAGTTTATCGCGGGCTACTACGCAGTATTTT.

The chain recombines TRBV5-6 with TRBJ2-2; D is uncertain. The CDR3 loop spans 14 amino acids. V lost 3 bases and J 1 base, leaving 7 bases between the germline ends. Per the germline V gene, CDR1 is SGHDT and CDR2 is YYEEEE. The CDR3 DNA sequence: TGTGCCAGCAGCTGGGAACTGAACACCGGGGAGCTGTTTTTT. This sequence encodes CASSWELNTGELFF.

This chain connects TRBV4-3 to TRBJ2-7, with D perhaps TRBD1 or TRBD2 (7 bases each). V lost 4 bases and J lost 0, with 13 bases in between. The CDR3 loop spans 15 amino acids. CDR1 is LGHNA, CDR2 YSLEER, per germline. CDR3: CASSPQRDSSYEQYF. Written as DNA, the CDR3 is TGCGCCAGCAGCCCCCAGCGGGACAGCTCCTACGAGCAGTACTTC.

The chain is built from TRBV2 and TRBJ1-3; D gene ambiguous. The V end was cut by 2 bases, the J end by 5 bases, with 10 bases between. Germline CDR1 SNHLY, CDR2 FYNNEI. This CDR3 is built from 14 residues. DNA of the CDR3: TGTGCCAGCAGTGAACCCGCTGGAAGAAACACCATATATTTT. Translating gives CASSEPAGRNTIYF.